These 8 T cell receptor beta chains were sequenced from one sample in a study of blood T cell repertoires in COVID-19. Repertoires were generated with immunoSEQ multiplex PCR, while TCRdb's copy carries only in-frame clones and drops some. The table lists around 190,000 clones, 85% to 90% of them singletons. The sample consisted of PBMCs or T cells enriched from blood (not recorded which). The source of these receptors is a woman aged 40 to 50 in a cohort exposed to, infected with or recovered from COVID-19 (not recorded which).

The J gene is TRBJ1-1, the V gene TRBV11-1, with D unresolved. There are 13 residues in the CDR3. The V end lost 6 bases, the J end lost 6 bases, and 14 bases lay between the germline ends. The germline gives CDR1 SGHAT, CDR2 FQDESV (reference sequence). In nucleotides, the CDR3 is TGTGCCAGCAGGCCTCGGGGTGCGGCTGAAGCTTTCTTT. Translation: CASRPRGAAEAFF. Full variable domain (rest looked up from reference TRBV11-1 and TRBJ1-1): EAEVAQSPRYKITEKSQAVAFWCDPISGHATLYWYRQILGQGPELLVQFQDESVVDDSQLPKDRFSAERLKGVDSTLKIQPAELGDSAMYLCASRPRGAAEAFFGQGTRLTVV.

The chain combines TRBV11-2 with TRBJ1-2, with TRBD1 as a possible D gene (5 bases). Trimming took off 7 bases at V and 4 bases at J, with 16 bases between the two ends. Per germline, CDR1 SGHAT and CDR2 FQNNGV. The CDR3 sequence is 14 residues long. CDR3 DNA sequence: TGTGCCAGCACCGCCCCGGGGGGGACCTATGGCTACACCTTC. Amino acids: CASTAPGGTYGYTF. Full variable domain (outside the CDR3, taken from reference TRBV11-2 and TRBJ1-2): EAGVAQSPRYKIIEKRQSVAFWCNPISGHATLYWYQQILGQGPKLLIQFQNNGVVDDSQLPKDRFSAERLKGVDSTLKIQPAKLEDSAVYLCASTAPGGTYGYTFGSGTRLTVV.

This chain uses TRBV29-1 with TRBJ2-7, with D possibly matching TRBD2 (5 bases). The germline gives CDR1 SQVTM, CDR2 ANQGSEA. CDR3 size: 14 residues. The ends were cut back, 5 bases at V and 2 bases at J, with 16 bases in the middle. In nucleotides, the CDR3 is TGCAGCGTTAGGACCGACTACCGGACCTACGAGCAGTACTTC. As protein: CSVRTDYRTYEQYF.

The rearrangement links TRBV28 to TRBJ1-6; 8 bases align to TRBD1. The CDR3 has 14 residues. The germline CDR1 and CDR2 sequences are MDHEN and SYDVKM. J was trimmed by 9 bases and V by 5 bases; bases with no gene match: 6. The CDR3 protein is CASSLGQELSPLHF. DNA of the CDR3: TGTGCCAGCAGTCTGGGACAGGAGCTTTCACCCCTCCACTTT.

The J gene is TRBJ2-5, the V gene TRBV9; maybe TRBD1 (5 bases). CDR1 and CDR2 from the germline V gene are SGDLS and YYNGEE. The CDR3 length is 15 residues. Deletions cut 4 bases from V and 4 bases from J, with 17 bases between. The CDR3 DNA reads TGTGCCAGCAGCCCCATCCCAGGGTTTCGAGAGACCCAGTACTTC. Its protein product is CASSPIPGFRETQYF.

This clone was seen a single time. CDR3 DNA: TGTGCCAGCAGCGCGGGGGGGGCCCGGACCGGGGAGCTGTTTTTT. This encodes CASSAGGARTGELFF. The V gene is TRBV13, the J gene TRBJ2-2, with TRBD2 matching 9 bases. With V trimmed by 5 bases and J by 5 bases, 6 bases remained unmatched. This CDR3 comprises 15 residues. CDR1 and CDR2 (germline): PRHDT, FYEKMQ (reference sequence).

The CDR3 bases are TGTGCCAGCAGTGAGGGAACCAATGAGCAGTTCTTC. Translated: CASSEGTNEQFF. The chain has TRBV5-6 and TRBJ2-1, with a tentative D call TRBD2 (5 bases). CDR1 is SGHDT and CDR2 is YYEEEE in the germline V gene. V lost 5 bases to trimming and J lost 6 bases, with 9 bases between them. This CDR3 is built from 12 residues. Filled out from reference TRBV5-6 and TRBJ2-1, the complete variable domain reads DAGVTQSPTHLIKTRGQQVTLRCSPKSGHDTVSWYQQALGQGPQFIFQYYEEEERQRGNFPDRFSGHQFPNYSSELNVNALLLGDSALYLCASSEGTNEQFFGPGTRLTVL.

Of note for this clone: The junction and the germline gene differ at one end; a read error may be behind it. This chain uses TRBV15 with TRBJ2-4; the match to TRBD1 covers 7 bases. The germline V gene has CDR1 LNHNV and CDR2 YYDKDF (reference sequence). The CDR3 loop spans 12 amino acids. The CDR3 is CATSRVEGALHF. CDR3 DNA sequence: TGTGCCACCAGCAGAGTCGAGGGGGCTCTGCACTTC. Drawing the rest from reference TRBV15 and TRBJ2-4, the complete variable domain is DAMVIQNPRYQVTQFGKPVTLSCSQTLNHNVMYWYQQKSSQAPKLLFHYYDKDFNNEADTPDNFQSRRPNTSFCFLDIRSPGLGDTAMYLCATSRVEGALHFGAGTRLSVL.